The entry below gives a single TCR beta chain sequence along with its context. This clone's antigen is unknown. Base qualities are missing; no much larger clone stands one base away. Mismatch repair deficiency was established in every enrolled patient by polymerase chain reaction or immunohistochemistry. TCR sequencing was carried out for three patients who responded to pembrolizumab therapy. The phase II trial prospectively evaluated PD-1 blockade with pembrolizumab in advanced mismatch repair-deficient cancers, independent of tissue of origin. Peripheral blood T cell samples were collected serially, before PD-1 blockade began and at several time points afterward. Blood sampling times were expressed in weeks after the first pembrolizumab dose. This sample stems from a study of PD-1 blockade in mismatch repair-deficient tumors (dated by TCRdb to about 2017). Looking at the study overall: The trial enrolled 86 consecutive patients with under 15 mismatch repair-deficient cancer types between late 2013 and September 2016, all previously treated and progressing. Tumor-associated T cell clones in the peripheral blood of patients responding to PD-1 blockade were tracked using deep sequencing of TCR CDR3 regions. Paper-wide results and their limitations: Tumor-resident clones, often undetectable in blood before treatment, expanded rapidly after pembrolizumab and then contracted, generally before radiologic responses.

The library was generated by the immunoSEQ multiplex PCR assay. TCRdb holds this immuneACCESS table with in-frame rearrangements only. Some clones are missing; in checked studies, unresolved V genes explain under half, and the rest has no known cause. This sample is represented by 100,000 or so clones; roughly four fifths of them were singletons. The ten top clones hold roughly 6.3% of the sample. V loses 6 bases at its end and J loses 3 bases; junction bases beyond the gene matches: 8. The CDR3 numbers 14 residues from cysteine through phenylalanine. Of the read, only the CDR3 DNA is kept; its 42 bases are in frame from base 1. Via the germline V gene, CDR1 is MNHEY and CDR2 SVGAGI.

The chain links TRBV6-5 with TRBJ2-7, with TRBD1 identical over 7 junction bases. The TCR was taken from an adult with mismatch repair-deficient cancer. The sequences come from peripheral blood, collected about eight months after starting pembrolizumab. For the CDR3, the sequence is CASRPDRVRYEQYF. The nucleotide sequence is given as TGTGCCAGCAGACCAGACAGGGTACGCTACGAGCAGTACTTC.